This T cell receptor beta chain was captured in a study of OX40 agonist ivuxolimab in advanced cancers. With respect to the entire study: Ivuxolimab was an agonistic, fully human IgG2 monoclonal antibody directed against OX40 (CD134), a costimulatory receptor. Intravenous ivuxolimab was administered to patients every 2 weeks at six dose levels: 0.01, 0.1, 0.3, 1.5, 3 and 10 mg/kg. The dose-escalation cohort was about 86% male with a mean age of approximately 60 years, ranging from roughly 23 to 79. Partial responses occurred in three dose-escalation patients, of whom one had hepatocellular carcinoma and two had cutaneous melanoma. Peripheral TCRbeta sequencing aimed to test whether ivuxolimab altered TCR sequence diversity and caused clonal T-cell expansion. Of the 50 to 55 dose-escalation patients, hepatocellular carcinoma was present in around 19, melanoma in roughly 15, renal cell carcinoma in 9 and head and neck cancer in 9. Prior anti-PD-1, anti-PD-L1 or anti-CTLA-4 therapy was permitted, and checkpoint inhibitors had been received by about 37% of dose-escalation patients. The monotherapy dose-escalation portion (N ≈ 57 patients) of the phase I ivuxolimab trial is reported in the paper.

Remarks on this clone: Its specific antigen is unknown. Base qualities are not at hand, and no much larger clone is one base apart.

General findings and caveats noted by the study authors: The antigen specificity of the clonally expanded peripheral T cells was not determined. At doses of 0.1 to 3.0 mg/kg, clonal expansion of both CD4+ and CD8+ T cells in blood was seen between baseline and week 6. After ivuxolimab, CD8+ T cells had more expanded clones than CD4+ T cells on average. Partial responders in the 0.1-3.0 mg/kg groups had among the lowest normalized peripheral clonal expansion, especially among CD8+ T cells. Low levels of normalized T-cell clonal expansion were also seen in some patients who did not respond.

Relative to germline, V is 0 bases shorter and J is 0 bases shorter, with 8 bases between their ends. CDR1 SGHRS and CDR2 YFSETQ are derived from the germline V gene. Including the terminal cysteine and phenylalanine, the CDR3 comprises 15 residues. Solely the CDR3 DNA is kept, with 45 bases framed from the first base. For sequencing of the TCRbeta CDR3 region, genomic DNA was extracted from the sorted cells. The immunoSEQ Assay was used for sequencing of TCRbeta CDR3 regions. In TCRdb, the immuneACCESS table is reduced to in-frame sequences with V and J assigned. These tables do not hold every clone; where another copy was compared, an unresolved V gene accounts for under half, and the others remain unexplained. This sample lists tens of thousands of clones; 80% to 95% were detected once. The ten top clones hold more than 0.25% of the sample. The trial excluded patients who had a history of autoimmune disease or who were on systemic immunosuppression. Peripheral blood for TCR sequencing was collected from all dose cohorts at baseline, on cycle 4 day 1, and on cycle 7 day 1. The samples were drawn from a first-in-human, open-label, multicenter phase I dose-escalation trial of ivuxolimab. Adults with locally advanced or metastatic head and neck squamous cell, hepatocellular, melanoma or renal cell carcinoma were enrolled in the trial. Before TCR sequencing, CD4+ T cells and CD8+ T cells from peripheral blood were sorted into separate populations.

This specimen consisted of CD4+ or CD8+ T cells sorted from blood, obtained in a trial of the OX40 agonist ivuxolimab. The sequence derives from an adult with an advanced solid tumor such as melanoma, head and neck, liver or kidney cancer. The V and J segments used are TRBV5-1 and TRBJ2-3; the D gene is perhaps TRBD1, on 6 matching bases. The sequenced DNA is TGCGCCAGCAGCTTGGGTCAGGGGAGCACAGATACGCAGTATTTT. Its protein is CASSLGQGSTDTQYF.